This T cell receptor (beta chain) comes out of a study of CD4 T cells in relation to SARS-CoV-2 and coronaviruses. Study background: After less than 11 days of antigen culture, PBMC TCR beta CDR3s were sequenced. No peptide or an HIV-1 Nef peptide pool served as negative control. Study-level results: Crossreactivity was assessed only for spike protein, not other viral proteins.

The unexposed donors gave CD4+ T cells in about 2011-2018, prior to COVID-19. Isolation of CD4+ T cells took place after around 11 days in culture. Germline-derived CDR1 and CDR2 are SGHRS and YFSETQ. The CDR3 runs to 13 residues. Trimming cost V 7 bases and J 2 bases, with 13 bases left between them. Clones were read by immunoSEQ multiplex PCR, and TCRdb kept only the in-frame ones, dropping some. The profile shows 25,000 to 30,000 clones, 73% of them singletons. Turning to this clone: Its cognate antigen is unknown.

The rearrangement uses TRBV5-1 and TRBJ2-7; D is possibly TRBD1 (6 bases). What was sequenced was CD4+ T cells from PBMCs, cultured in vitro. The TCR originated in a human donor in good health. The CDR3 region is CASAVTGPYEQYF. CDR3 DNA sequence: TGCGCCAGCGCCGTCACAGGGCCCTACGAGCAGTACTTC.